A single sample is the source of the 16 T cell receptor beta chains below, sequenced in a study of metastatic and nonmetastatic thyroid tumors. TCRdb re-called the PCR reads via MiXCR. The data contain tens of thousands of clones, about 12% of them seen just once; the ten biggest clones take up 7% to 9%. All patients reached thyroid surgery having received no treatment beforehand. Sample: tumor tissue. These receptors were taken from a female donor with papillary thyroid cancer or a benign thyroid nodule (not recorded which). Some clones in this sample may be carry-over from other donors' samples.

Ten or more counts support this clone. Other DNA sequences within the sample encode an identical CDR3. This chain links TRBV5-1 with TRBJ2-2, with TRBD1 as a possible D gene (5 bases). Germline loops: CDR1 SGHRS, CDR2 YFSETQ. This CDR3 contains 12 residues. V was cut by 5 bases and J by 6 bases, with 8 bases left in between. CDR3 coding DNA: TGCGCCAGCAGGGGGCCCCCCGGGGAGCTGTTTTTT. It is translated as CASRGPPGELFF.

The rearrangement uses TRBV5-5 and TRBJ2-5; TRBD1 agrees at 11 bases. The V segment lost 2 bases and the J segment 4 bases; nucleotides outside the gene matches: 10. The CDR3 contains 17 residues. CDR1 and CDR2 from the germline V gene are SGHKS and YYEKEE (reference sequence). CDR3 sequence (DNA): TGTGCCAGCAGCTTCGCCCCCGGGACAGGGGGACGAGAGACCCAGTACTTC. Translation: CASSFAPGTGGRETQYF.

For this clone: A much larger clone lies one base from this, so it may be a read error. The rearrangement joins TRBV7-9 to TRBJ1-4; D is uncertain. Germline assignment: CDR1 SEHNR and CDR2 FQNEAQ (reference sequence). The CDR3 runs 14 residues. DNA for the CDR3: TGTGCCAGCAGCCCTCGGACGTTGAGTGAAAGACTGTTTTTT. It translates to CASSPRTLSERLFF.

This clone was picked up many times. The V and J genes are TRBV11-3 and TRBJ1-2; 10 bases line up with TRBD1. V was clipped by 3 bases and J by 8 bases; unmatched bases: 3. CDR3 length: 13 residues. Germline-derived CDR1 and CDR2 are SGHNT and YENEEA. This CDR3 reads CASSFSTGGGYTF. CDR3 nucleotide sequence: TGTGCCAGCAGCTTCTCGACAGGGGGCGGCTACACCTTC.

Turning to this clone: A read error may be the cause here, since a much bigger clone is one base away. The chain employs TRBV24-1 and TRBJ2-2, with unresolved D. The CDR3 is 13 amino acids. Per the germline V gene, CDR1 is KGHDR and CDR2 is SFDVKD. In DNA, the CDR3 is TGTGTCACCAGTGATTTGCTCATCGGGGAGCTGTTTTTT. Its protein product is CVTSDLLIGELFF.

V gene TRBV11-3 combines with J gene TRBJ1-1, with 9 bases matching TRBD1. The V gene end was trimmed by 1 base and the J gene end by 4 bases; junction bases not matched to a gene: 7. This CDR3 is 16 amino acids long. Germline CDR1 SGHNT, CDR2 YENEEA. The CDR3 spells CASSLGPPGQGTEAFF. CDR3 DNA: TGTGCCAGCAGCTTAGGGCCCCCGGGACAGGGCACTGAAGCTTTCTTT. The full variable domain, completed using reference TRBV11-3 and TRBJ1-1, is EAGVVQSPRYKIIEKKQPVAFWCNPISGHNTLYWYLQNLGQGPELLIRYENEEAVDDSQLPKDRFSAERLKGVDSTLKIQPAELGDSAVYLCASSLGPPGQGTEAFFGQGTRLTVV.

Ten or more counts support this clone. V and J are TRBV28 and TRBJ2-3; the D is unclear. Germline V lookup: CDR1 MDHEN, CDR2 SYDVKM. Between the trimmed V and J ends, which lost 7 bases and 7 bases, there was a span of 15 bases. This CDR3 contains 13 residues. The CDR3 region is CASTQTVGHTQYF. In DNA, the CDR3 is TGTGCCAGCACTCAAACAGTGGGTCATACGCAGTATTTT.

There are many counts of this clone. V gene TRBV9 combines with J gene TRBJ2-7, with 10 bases that match TRBD2. V lost 4 bases, J lost 7 bases, and 11 bases stayed unmatched. The CDR3 consists of 15 residues. Germline V lookup: CDR1 SGDLS, CDR2 YYNGEE. This CDR3 is CASSRSGLAGDEQYF. Here the CDR3 DNA reads TGTGCCAGCAGCCGTTCCGGCCTAGCGGGAGATGAGCAGTACTTC.

This clone was found many times. The rearrangement joins TRBV7-2 to TRBJ2-7; 8 bases are a match to TRBD2. Germline-derived CDR1 and CDR2 are SGHTA and FQGNSA. V dropped 2 bases and J dropped 0; count of bases not matched to a gene: 12. The CDR3 consists of 18 residues. CDR3 in DNA: TGTGCCAGCAGCTTATACCGGACTAGCCAAGGGAGCTCCTACGAGCAGTACTTC. Translated, it gives CASSLYRTSQGSSYEQYF.

This clone was picked up many times. This sequence joins TRBV5-6 and TRBJ2-5; TRBD2 agrees at 9 bases. Germline V gene sequence: CDR1 SGHDT, CDR2 YYEEEE. The CDR3 totals 16 residues. Trimming removed 4 bases from V and 1 base from J; junction bases left unmatched: 8. The CDR3 spells CASSQWGLAFQETQYF. In DNA form, the CDR3 reads TGTGCCAGCAGCCAATGGGGACTAGCATTCCAAGAGACCCAGTACTTC.

This clone was recorded many times. V usage is TRBV7-2 and J usage is TRBJ2-3, with D possibly TRBD2 on 5 matching bases. V lost 5 bases, J lost 3 bases, and 9 bases lay in between. Per germline, CDR1 SGHTA and CDR2 FQGNSA. The CDR3 runs to 13 residues. This chain's CDR3 is CASSKTTTDTQYF. The CDR3 region has the DNA TGTGCCAGCAGCAAGACTACAACAGATACGCAGTATTTT.

To note about this clone: Compared with germline, one end of the junction differs, possibly owing to a read error. The rearrangement joins TRBV27 to TRBJ2-6; 7 bases match TRBD1. Germline V CDR1 and CDR2: MNHEY, SMNVEV (reference sequence). The CDR3 sequence is 17 residues long. The DNA of the CDR3 is TGTGCCAGCAGTCGCGGACAGGCGTACTCTGGGGCCAACATCCTGACTTTC. Translation: CASSRGQAYSGANILTF.

This clone was seen only a few times. A much larger clone lies a single base off, so this may be a read error. The sample has other DNA sequences that encode this CDR3 too. This chain joins TRBV2 and TRBJ2-3; D is ambiguous. This CDR3 has 13 amino acids. Germline V gene sequence: CDR1 SNHLY, CDR2 FYNNEI. CDR3 coding DNA: TGTGCCAGCAGTGACCTGCCCACAGATACACAGTATTTT. The encoded protein is CASSDLPTDTQYF.

This clone was counted many times. This chain links TRBV9 with TRBJ1-1; TRBD1 agrees at 8 bases. The CDR3 is 15 amino acids. Germline values: CDR1 SGDLS, CDR2 YYNGEE. Germline trimming cut 4 bases from V and 5 bases from J; bases unmatched to any gene: 10. CDR3 sequence reads: CASSSSSGGLTEAFF. In nucleotides, the CDR3 is TGTGCCAGCAGCTCCTCCTCAGGGGGCCTGACTGAAGCTTTCTTT.

This clone was seen at least ten times. The chain is built from TRBV20-1 and TRBJ2-7, with 7 bases lining up with TRBD1. The CDR3 runs 16 residues. Germline V gene sequence: CDR1 DFQATT, CDR2 SNEGSKA (reference sequence). Unmatched junction bases numbered 12, after V lost 4 bases and J lost 0 bases. The DNA for the CDR3 is TGCAGTGCTAACCCTCTCCGGGACAGCTACTCCTACGAGCAGTACTTC. It specifies CSANPLRDSYSYEQYF.

This clone was recorded a few times. A much larger clone sits a single nucleotide away, making a read error possible. This CDR3 is missing its conserved last phenylalanine or tryptophan, likely due to a read error. This chain links TRBV6-7 with TRBJ2-5; 8 bases agree with TRBD2. TRBV6-7 counts as an open reading frame of uncertain function. There are 13 residues in the CDR3. V dropped 8 bases and J dropped 3; count of bases not matched to a gene: 5. CDR3: CASATGGEETQYL. CDR3 sequence (DNA): TGTGCCAGCGCAACGGGAGGGGAAGAGACCCAGTACCTC.